This T cell receptor beta chain was recorded in a study of CD8 T cells in ankylosing spondylitis. Each CDR3 protein gets one entry after TCRdb re-called the 5' RACE reads with MiXCR. The table lists approximately 550,000 distinct CDR3 sequences, more than 9.5% of them singletons. The CDR3 is 14 amino acids. The ends were cut back, 2 bases at V and 4 bases at J, with 8 bases in the middle. From germline, CDR1 is SGHTA and CDR2 FQGNSA. Points from the study as a whole: The study identified a TCR beta motif of under ten highly homologous variants that appeared characteristic of ankylosing spondylitis blood.

Concerning this clonotype itself: As yet, its antigen is unknown.

The rearrangement uses TRBV7-2 and TRBJ1-4, with D perhaps matching TRBD1 (5 bases). This clonotype originated in a male donor with ankylosing spondylitis. The sequenced sample was blood, either unsorted or a sorted T cell fraction (not recorded which). The chain's CDR3 is CASSLRGFNEKLFF. The CDR3 coding sequence is TGTGCCAGCAGCTTAAGGGGTTTTAATGAAAAACTGTTTTTT.